This T cell receptor (beta chain) was identified in a study of cytomegalovirus exposure and HLA in healthy donors. Whole-study context: A later analysis reported the same platform for the 95 to 150 validation repertoires and the 500 to 750 first-cohort repertoires. Study-level findings and limits: Researchers counted over 150 TCR beta chains as cytomegalovirus-associated. In vitro checks showed that a few CMV-associated chains really do target CMV antigens. Cytomegalovirus status was reportedly diagnosed by the classifier with high specificity and sensitivity.

As concerns this clone: Its target is not known.

The length of the CDR3 is 14 residues. Trimming cost V 4 bases and J 6 bases; bases outside gene matches: 7. Looked up from germline, CDR1 is SGHRS and CDR2 is YFSETQ. Some clones are missing from TCRdb's copy, which holds only in-frame ones; the method was immunoSEQ multiplex PCR. The top ten clones hold around 2.5% of a sample with approximately 160,000 clones, roughly 80% of them seen once. The clonotype was recovered from a young man in good health and CMV-seropositive. The rearrangement joins TRBV5-1 to TRBJ2-1, with 7 bases that match TRBD1. What was sequenced was PBMCs. CDR3 amino acids: CASSPTDRFNEQFF. As DNA, the CDR3 is TGCGCCAGCAGCCCGACGGACAGGTTCAATGAGCAGTTCTTC.